This TCR beta chain originates from a study of blood T cells in healthy people across ages. Findings and caveats of the study: Reliance upon unsorted PBMCs precluded definitive naive versus antigen-experienced comparison.

The CDR3 contains 15 residues. Unmatched junction bases numbered 5, after V lost 3 bases and J lost 4 bases. Germline V gives CDR1 LGHNA, CDR2 YSLEER. Sample-barcoded 5' priming and a J-beta primer mix drove a second PCR of roughly 6 to 12 cycles. TCRdb itself ran the 5' RACE reads through MiXCR, one entry per CDR3 protein. The repertoire includes about 1.5 million distinct CDR3 sequences, 35% to 45% of them detected once, and under 5% sits in the top ten. A remark on this clonotype: Its specificity is not known.

Every donor provided 7.5 to 10 milliliters of peripheral blood. This TCR was recovered from a woman aged 18-35 years in good health. The chain is built from TRBV4-3 and TRBJ2-3, with 9 bases aligning to TRBD2. The specimen sequenced was blood. The CDR3 nucleotides read TGCGCCAGCAGCCAGGGGACTAGCAGCGCAGATACGCAGTATTTT. Translating it yields CASSQGTSSADTQYF.